Below, 14 T cell receptor beta chains from the same sample are listed, as sequenced in a study of blood T cell repertoires in COVID-19. The method was immunoSEQ multiplex PCR; TCRdb's version includes in-frame clones alone and lacks a portion of them. The sample includes 200,000 to 300,000 clones, around nine tenths of them seen just once. Material for sequencing was PBMCs or T cells enriched from blood (not recorded which). These TCRs come from a woman in her late teens or twenties who had recovered from COVID-19.

The chain is built from TRBV30 and TRBJ2-7; D may be TRBD1 (6 bases). The CDR3 has 14 amino acids. With 0 bases removed from V and 4 bases from J, the gap between germline ends came to 13 bases. Per germline, CDR1 GTSNPN and CDR2 SVGIG (reference sequence). The CDR3 spells CAWSVTGKRYEQYF. In DNA form, the CDR3 reads TGTGCCTGGAGTGTAACAGGGAAAAGGTACGAGCAGTACTTC.

V gene TRBV7-2 combines with J gene TRBJ1-6; D uncertain. V was cut by 7 bases and J by 9 bases, with 10 bases left in between. Per germline, CDR1 SGHTA and CDR2 FQGNSA. The CDR3 is 12 residues long. The CDR3 reads CASKTGSSPLHF. In nucleotides, the CDR3 is TGTGCCAGCAAGACCGGGTCTTCACCCCTCCACTTT.

This chain connects TRBV4-3 to TRBJ2-2; maybe TRBD2 (5 bases). V was shortened by 0 bases and J by 3 bases, with 11 bases between the two germline ends. The CDR3 covers 16 residues. The V gene's germline CDR1 is LGHNA and CDR2 YSLEER. Written as DNA, the CDR3 is TGCGCCAGCAGCCAAGATATAAGGACTTACACCGGGGAGCTGTTTTTT. Translation: CASSQDIRTYTGELFF.

The V gene is TRBV11-2, the J gene TRBJ2-4; perhaps TRBD1 as D (5 bases). Trimming took off 2 bases at V and 0 bases at J, with 8 bases between the two ends. This CDR3 is built from 15 residues. CDR1 and CDR2 (germline): SGHAT, FQNNGV. The CDR3 region has the DNA TGTGCCAGCAGCTTACAAGGGGAAGCCAAAAACATTCAGTACTTC. The encoded protein is CASSLQGEAKNIQYF.

V usage is TRBV2 and J usage is TRBJ1-5; a weak D match, TRBD1 (5 bases). In germline, CDR1 is SNHLY, CDR2 FYNNEI. V dropped 7 bases and J dropped 2 bases, with 15 bases sitting between them. The CDR3 runs 15 residues. CDR3 DNA sequence: TGTGCCAGCAAATCACAGGTCGCGGGCAATCAGCCCCAGCATTTT. Its protein is CASKSQVAGNQPQHF.

The chain is built from TRBV5-1 and TRBJ1-5, with 7 bases that match TRBD1. V gave up 5 bases and J gave up 0 bases; unmatched junction bases: 5. The CDR3 is 15 residues long. The germline CDR1 and CDR2 sequences are SGHRS and YFSETQ. CDR3 nucleotide sequence: TGCGCCAGCAGTCCGGGACAGTATAGCAATCAGCCCCAGCATTTT. Its translation is CASSPGQYSNQPQHF.

The chain links TRBV5-6 to TRBJ1-1; D not resolved. Germline V lookup: CDR1 SGHDT, CDR2 YYEEEE. This CDR3 region has 16 residues. Trimming stripped 0 bases from V and 1 base from J, with 13 bases between. CDR3 in DNA: TGTGCCAGCAGCTTGGCATCCCCCTCAGGGAACACTGAAGCTTTCTTT. Translation: CASSLASPSGNTEAFF. Full variable domain (rest looked up from reference TRBV5-6 and TRBJ1-1): DAGVTQSPTHLIKTRGQQVTLRCSPKSGHDTVSWYQQALGQGPQFIFQYYEEEERQRGNFPDRFSGHQFPNYSSELNVNALLLGDSALYLCASSLASPSGNTEAFFGQGTRLTVV.

The chain combines TRBV6-2 or TRBV6-3 with TRBJ1-5, with D unclear. The CDR3 spans 17 residues. Trimming removed 2 bases at V and 0 bases at J, with 14 bases between. CDR1 MNHEY and CDR2 SVGEGT come from the germline V gene. The chain's CDR3 is CASSYGGLSYSNQPQHF. CDR3 nucleotides: TGTGCCAGCAGTTACGGCGGACTGAGCTATAGCAATCAGCCCCAGCATTTT.

The CDR3, as DNA: TGCGCCAGCAGCCAAGAGCCGACAGGGCCCCCAAGATCCTACAATGAGCAGTTCTTC. This codes for CASSQEPTGPPRSYNEQFF. This chain connects TRBV4-1 to TRBJ2-1; TRBD1 matches 7 bases. Germline assignment: CDR1 MGHRA and CDR2 YSYEKL. J gave up 1 base and V 0 bases, and 12 bases lay outside the gene matches. The CDR3 totals 19 residues.

This sequence joins TRBV29-1 and TRBJ2-3; TRBD1 matches at 8 bases. The CDR3 is 13 residues long. V dropped 8 bases and J dropped 1; count of bases not matched to a gene: 5. CDR1 and CDR2 (germline): SQVTM, ANQGSEA. CDR3 loop: CSSGQGGTDTQYF. CDR3 nucleotides: TGCAGCAGTGGACAGGGAGGCACAGATACGCAGTATTTT.

The chain has TRBV21-1 and TRBJ1-3; the table's D gene call, TRBD1, was not cross checked with the DNA. TRBV21-1 represents a pseudogene. The CDR3 has 15 amino acids. CDR3 protein: CASKLGRDSGNTIYF. DNA for the CDR3: TGTGCCAGCAAGCTCGGCAGGGACTCTGGAAACACCATATATTTT.

The chain employs TRBV3-1 (or the pseudogene TRBV3-2) and TRBJ2-7; 12 nucleotides agree with TRBD2. CDR1 is LGHDT, CDR2 YNNKEL, per germline (reference sequence). The CDR3 loop spans 16 amino acids. The V gene end was trimmed by 3 bases and the J gene end by 6 bases; junction bases not matched to a gene: 9. The CDR3 loop reads CASSQLLAGGSGEQYF. CDR3 coding DNA: TGTGCCAGCAGCCAGTTACTAGCGGGGGGATCCGGCGAGCAGTACTTC.

The chain links TRBV4-1 to TRBJ2-7; possible D gene TRBD2, 5 bases. Germline loops: CDR1 MGHRA, CDR2 YSYEKL. Trimming stripped 4 bases from V and 9 bases from J, with 13 bases between. The CDR3 is 12 amino acids. The CDR3 nucleotides read TGCGCCAGCAGCCCACCCGAGGGCGGGCAGTACTTC. This gives the protein CASSPPEGGQYF.

This CDR3 reads CASGVRVNTEAFF. DNA of the CDR3: TGTGCCAGCGGGGTCAGGGTGAACACTGAAGCTTTCTTT. V and J are TRBV27 and TRBJ1-1; D is perhaps TRBD1 (5 bases). V was pared by 8 bases and J by 0 bases, with 10 bases between. The CDR3 extends over 13 amino acids. Germline CDR1 reads MNHEY; CDR2 reads SMNVEV (reference sequence).